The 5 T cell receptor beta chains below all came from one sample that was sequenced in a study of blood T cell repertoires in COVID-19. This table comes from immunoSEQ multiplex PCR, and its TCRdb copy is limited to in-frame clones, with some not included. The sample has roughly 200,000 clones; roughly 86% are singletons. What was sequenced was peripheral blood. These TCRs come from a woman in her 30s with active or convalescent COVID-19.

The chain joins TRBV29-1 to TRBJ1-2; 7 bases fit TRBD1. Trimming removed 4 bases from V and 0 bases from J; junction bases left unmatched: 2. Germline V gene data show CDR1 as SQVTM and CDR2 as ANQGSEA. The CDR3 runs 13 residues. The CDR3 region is CSVGQGTNYGYTF. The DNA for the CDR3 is TGCAGCGTTGGACAGGGAACTAACTATGGCTACACCTTC.

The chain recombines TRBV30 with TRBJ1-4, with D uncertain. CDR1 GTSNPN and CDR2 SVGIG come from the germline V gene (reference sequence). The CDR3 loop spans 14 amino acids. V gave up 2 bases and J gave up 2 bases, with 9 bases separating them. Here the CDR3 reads CAWSLPGTNEKLFF. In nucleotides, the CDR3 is TGTGCCTGGAGTCTCCCCGGGACTAATGAAAAACTGTTTTTT.

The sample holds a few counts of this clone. The CDR3 loop reads CASSVGVASGGDTQYF. The CDR3 DNA reads as TGTGCCAGCAGCGTAGGGGTGGCTAGCGGGGGAGATACGCAGTATTTT. The chain combines TRBV9 with TRBJ2-3, with TRBD2 identical over 10 bases. Germline CDR1 reads SGDLS; CDR2 reads YYNGEE. The length of the CDR3 is 16 residues. Losses at the gene ends were 0 bases for V and 5 bases for J; bases not matched to a gene: 6.

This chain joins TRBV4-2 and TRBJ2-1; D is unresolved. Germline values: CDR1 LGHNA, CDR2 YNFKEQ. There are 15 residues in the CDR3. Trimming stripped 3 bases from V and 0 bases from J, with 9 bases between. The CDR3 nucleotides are TGTGCCAGCAGCCAGCTGACTGACTCCTACAATGAGCAGTTCTTC. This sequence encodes CASSQLTDSYNEQFF.

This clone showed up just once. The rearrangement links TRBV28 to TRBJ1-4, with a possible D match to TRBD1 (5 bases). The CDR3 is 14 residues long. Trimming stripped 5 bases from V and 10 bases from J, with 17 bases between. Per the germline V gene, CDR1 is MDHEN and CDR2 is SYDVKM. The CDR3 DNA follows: TGTGCCAGCAGTCCTGACATGGGGCTCGGAAAACTGTTTTTT. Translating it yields CASSPDMGLGKLFF. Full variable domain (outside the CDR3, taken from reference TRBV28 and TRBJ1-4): DVKVTQSSRYLVKRTGEKVFLECVQDMDHENMFWYRQDPGLGLRLIYFSYDVKMKEKGDIPEGYSVSREKKERFSLILESASTNQTSMYLCASSPDMGLGKLFFGSGTQLSVL.